This is a list of T cell receptor beta chains from one sample in a study of beta chain features in type 1 diabetes. Produced via immunoSEQ multiplex PCR; TCRdb's table is partial and in-frame only. The table records under 550,000 clones, roughly an eighth of them present only once. The specimen sequenced was naive CD4+ T cells from blood. These receptors all stem from a woman aged 18-29 years in good health. The CDR3 runs from the conserved cysteine through the conserved F or W. A D gene is named only where the DNA matches it firmly. Not all rows give a size; the values are once, few, many and, for expanded clones, a class.

>.|TRBV7-2|.|TRBJ2-1
TGTGCCAGCAGCTTAGAAAGCTACAATGAGCAGTTCTTC
CASSLESYNEQFF
>.|TRBV4-1|.|TRBJ2-1
TGCGCCAGCAGCCAAGATCCATCGCGGGAATACAATGAGCAGTTCTTC
CASSQDPSREYNEQFF
>TRBD2|TRBV18|.|TRBJ2-5
TGTGCCAGCTCACCAACTAGCGGACAAGAGACCCAGTACTTC
CASSPTSGQETQYF
>.|TRBV5-1|.|TRBJ1-2
TGCGCCAGCAGCTCCGCCGGGACATCGAGCATCTACACCTTC
CASSSAGTSSIYTF
>.|TRBV14|few|TRBJ1-1
TGTGCCAGCAGCCAAGCGGCAGTCACTGAAGCTTTCTTT
CASSQAAVTEAFF
>.|TRBV5-6|.|TRBJ1-5
TGTGCCAGCAGCTTCACGTCAGGGAGCAATCAGCCCCAGCATTTT
CASSFTSGSNQPQHF
>.|TRBV2|few|TRBJ2-1
TGTGCCAGCAGTGGGCAAAGGGGCTCCTACAATGAGCAGTTCTTC
CASSGQRGSYNEQFF
>.|TRBV5-6|.|TRBJ1-6
TGTGCCAGCAGCTTGTTGGGGTACAATTCACCCCTCCACTTT
CASSLLGYNSPLHF
>.|TRBV7-9|.|TRBJ2-3
TGTGCCAGCAGCCACGGACGGATGACGCGCACAGATACGCAGTATTTT
CASSHGRMTRTDTQYF
>.|TRBV10-2|few|TRBJ2-2
TGCGCCAGTTGCCCAGTCCCCGGGGAGCTGTTTTTT
CASCPVPGELFF
>TRBD2|TRBV7-9|many|TRBJ2-1
TGTGCCAGCAGGTTTAGTTATGGCGGGAGGAACTCCTACAATGAGCAGTTCTTC
CASRFSYGGRNSYNEQFF
>.|TRBV11-2|.|TRBJ2-2
TGTGCCAGCAGCCCGGCGCTTCGGAAGAACACCGGGGAGCTGTTTTTT
CASSPALRKNTGELFF
>TRBD2|TRBV2|few|TRBJ2-3
TGTGCCAGCGGCGGGGGAGCTTGGGCAGATACGCAGTATTTT
CASGGGAWADTQYF
>.|TRBV4-2|.|TRBJ2-1
TGTGCCAGCAGCCGACTAGGGGCAGGGTCGGAAAATGAGCAGTTCTTC
CASSRLGAGSENEQFF
>TRBD1|TRBV7-3|few|TRBJ2-7
TGTGCCAGCGGACAGGGGAAAGGTTACGAGCAGTACTTC
CASGQGKGYEQYF
>.|TRBV9|.|TRBJ2-2
TGTGCCAGCAGCGTAGCCCAGGGGACCACCGGGGAGCTGTTTTTT
CASSVAQGTTGELFF
>.|TRBV30|few|TRBJ2-7
TGTGCCTGGAGGCACAGGCGATCCTACGAGCAGTACTTC
CAWRHRRSYEQYF
>TRBD2|TRBV6-5|.|TRBJ2-5
TGTGCCAGCAGAAGGACTAGCGGGAGGCTAGAGACCCAGTACTTC
CASRRTSGRLETQYF
>TRBD1|TRBV30|.|TRBJ2-6
TGTGCCTGGAGCGGGACAGGAGGGTCTGGGGCCAACGTCCTGACTTTC
CAWSGTGGSGANVLTF
>.|TRBV18|few|TRBJ2-3
TGTGCCAGCTCACCTAGATTTCATCCAGATACGCAGTATTTT
CASSPRFHPDTQYF
>TRBD2|TRBV2|.|TRBJ2-1
TGTGCCAGCAAGGGACTAGCGGGGGGTCTAGAGCAGTTCTTC
CASKGLAGGLEQFF
>TRBD1|TRBV7-8|.|TRBJ2-7
TGTGCCAGCAGCTCTCAGGGGGCGGCCTACGAGCAGTACTTC
CASSSQGAAYEQYF
>.|TRBV2|.|TRBJ1-2
TGTGCCAGCAGGGAGAAGACAGAAAACTATGGCTACACCTTC
CASREKTENYGYTF
>.|TRBV7-3|few|TRBJ2-2
TGTGCCAGTTCCCCGGGACACTCCACCGGGGAGCTGTTTTTT
CASSPGHSTGELFF
>.|TRBV13|.|TRBJ2-3
TGTGCCAGCAGCTTGGGGGTAATCACAGATACGCAGTATTTT
CASSLGVITDTQYF
>.|TRBV29-1|.|TRBJ2-1
TGCAGCGTGGAAGATCCCGCAGGGACCGGAAGAGTTGAGCAGTTCTTC
CSVEDPAGTGRVEQFF
>TRBD1|TRBV27|few|TRBJ2-5
TGTGCCAGCAGCCGTCAGGGGGCAGAGACCCAGTACTTC
CASSRQGAETQYF
>.|TRBV5-1|.|TRBJ1-1
TGCGCCAGCAGCTTTGTGACATCGGACACTGAAGCTTTCTTT
CASSFVTSDTEAFF
>TRBD1|TRBV5-4|.|TRBJ2-4
TGTGCCAGCAGCTCAACAGGGGTCGCGGCCAAAAACATTCAGTACTTC
CASSSTGVAAKNIQYF
>.|TRBV20-1|.|TRBJ2-3
TGCAGTGCTAGAGCGGCAGATACGCAGTATTTT
CSARAADTQYF
>.|TRBV5-4|.|TRBJ2-5
TGTGCCAGCATAGGAGAGGGGATGAGGCAAGAGACCCAGTACTTC
CASIGEGMRQETQYF
>.|TRBV27|few|TRBJ2-7
TGTGCCAGCAGGGCCTTCGTGAGCGGCTCTTCCTACGAGCAGTACTTC
CASRAFVSGSSYEQYF
>TRBD1|TRBV4-2|.|TRBJ1-2
TGTGCCAGCAGCCAGGGGGACAGGGACAACTATGGCTACACCTTC
CASSQGDRDNYGYTF
>TRBD2|TRBV6-5|.|TRBJ2-7
TGTGCCAGCAGTTACGAAGCGGGAGTACCAGCCTACGAGCAGTACTTC
CASSYEAGVPAYEQYF
>TRBD2|TRBV7-2|.|TRBJ2-1
TGTGCCAGCAGCTTAAATAGCGGGAAAGGGCAGAATGAGCAGTTCTTC
CASSLNSGKGQNEQFF
>.|TRBV5-1|few|TRBJ2-5
TGCGCCAGCAGAGTTAGTGAGACCCAGTACTTC
CASRVSETQYF
>.|TRBV27|few|TRBJ1-5
TGTGCCAGCAGTACCCAGGGGTATAGCAATCAGCCCCAGCATTTT
CASSTQGYSNQPQHF
>.|TRBV7-9|many|TRBJ2-7
TGTGCCAGCAGCTCCCAGGGCTACGAGCAGTACTTC
CASSSQGYEQYF
>TRBD1|TRBV15|.|TRBJ1-3
TGTGCCACCAGCAGTTGGGACAGCTCTGGAAACACCATATATTTT
CATSSWDSSGNTIYF
>TRBD1|TRBV25-1|few|TRBJ1-6
TGTGCCAGCAGTGACTCCGGGACAGGGGATTCACCCCTCCACTTT
CASSDSGTGDSPLHF
>TRBD2|TRBV9|.|TRBJ2-3
TGTGCCAGCAGCCCTACGGGACTAGCGGGAGGGCCCGGCACAGATACGCAGTATTTT
CASSPTGLAGGPGTDTQYF
>TRBD1|TRBV29-1|few|TRBJ2-1
TGCAGTGTTGAAGGGCAAGGGGGCCGAACGAAGAGCAATGAGCAGTTCTTC
CSVEGQGGRTKSNEQFF
>.|TRBV29-1|.|TRBJ2-6
TGCAGCGTTGAAATCCCAATGGTCAACGTCCTGACTTTC
CSVEIPMVNVLTF
>TRBD1|TRBV5-1|.|TRBJ2-1
TGCGCCAGCAGCGATGACAGGGGATTAAGCTCCTACAATGAGCAGTTCTTC
CASSDDRGLSSYNEQFF
>.|TRBV7-2|.|TRBJ1-2
TGTGCCAGCAGCTTACAGGGCTATGGCTACACCTTC
CASSLQGYGYTF
>.|TRBV4-3|.|TRBJ2-5
TGCGCCAGCAGCCAAGGTGTGGGGGGCGGTGAGACCCAGTACTTC
CASSQGVGGGETQYF
>.|TRBV28|.|TRBJ2-3
TGTGCCAGCGGGGACCGACGCACAGATACGCAGTATTTT
CASGDRRTDTQYF
>.|TRBV28|.|TRBJ2-5
TGTGCCAGCAGCTCAACGATGGAGACCCAGTACTTC
CASSSTMETQYF
>.|TRBV19|.|TRBJ2-5
TGTGCCAGTAGTATACGGCTCCAAGAGACCCAGTACTTC
CASSIRLQETQYF
>TRBD1|TRBV4-1|few|TRBJ2-4
TGCGCCAGCAGCCAAGAGGGGACAGGGCGAAACATTCAGTACTTC
CASSQEGTGRNIQYF
>.|TRBV30|.|TRBJ2-3
TGTGCCTGGAGTCCGCCGGGGGCGGAGGATACGCAGTATTTT
CAWSPPGAEDTQYF